The source of this TCR beta chain is a study of blood T cell repertoires in COVID-19. Whole-study context: Sources were T cells, B-cell-depleted T cells, or PBMCs; the material itself was cDNA or gDNA.

Produced via immunoSEQ multiplex PCR; TCRdb's table is partial and in-frame only. The data contain 30,000 to 45,000 clones, approximately 80% of them singletons. The CDR3 has 20 amino acids. V lost 3 bases to trimming and J lost 2 bases, with 23 bases between them. Germline-derived CDR1 and CDR2 are SGHDN and FVKESK. This clone was seen a few times. This receptor was identified in a human donor in a cohort sampled during active COVID-19. The material sequenced was peripheral blood. The gene calls are TRBV14 and TRBJ1-6; D is unclear. This chain's CDR3 is CASSQKRMGNVGTYNSPLHF. In DNA, the CDR3 is TGTGCCAGCAGCCAGAAGCGGATGGGGAATGTCGGCACCTATAATTCACCCCTCCACTTT.